Listed below are T cell receptor beta chains from one sample, sequenced in a study of blood T cells in healthy people across ages. TCRdb used MiXCR to reprocess the 5' RACE reads, holding one entry per CDR3 protein. Among roughly 500,000 distinct CDR3 sequences, about 25% were seen once, and the ten largest hold around 10%. The same sample was also studied in work on T cells of mothers and their children.

Specimen: blood. All receptors come from a boy younger than 18 in good health. CDR3s include the opening cysteine and the closing phenylalanine or tryptophan. The order of the fields is V gene, D gene, J gene, clone size, CDR3 protein, CDR3 DNA. D genes are given only for firm matches. A clone size is listed for some rows: how often the clone was seen (once, few, many), or a class if it is expanded.

TRBV6-5	TRBD1	TRBJ1-3	few	CASSRGTEGNTIYF	TGTGCCAGCAGCCGGGGGACAGAAGGAAACACCATATATTTT
TRBV7-8	-	TRBJ1-5	few	CASSAGQINQPQHF	TGTGCCAGCAGCGCCGGACAGATCAATCAGCCCCAGCATTTT
TRBV7-9	TRBD1	TRBJ1-1	-	CASTRQGGAPIEAFF	TGTGCCAGCACGCGACAGGGGGGCGCTCCGATTGAAGCTTTCTTT
TRBV19	-	TRBJ2-1	-	CASSMSLSSYNEQFF	TGTGCCAGTAGTATGTCACTTAGCTCCTACAATGAGCAGTTCTTC
TRBV7-9	TRBD1	TRBJ1-6	-	CASSSRDRGNSPLHF	TGTGCCAGCAGCTCAAGGGACAGGGGTAATTCACCCCTCCACTTT
TRBV28	TRBD2	TRBJ2-1	-	CASSFTSGIPFNEQFF	TGTGCCAGCAGTTTTACTAGCGGGATACCCTTCAATGAGCAGTTCTTC
TRBV4-3	-	TRBJ1-2	few	CASSQEPTSYWNYGYTF	TGCGCCAGCAGCCAAGAGCCCACGAGTTACTGGAACTATGGCTACACCTTC
TRBV7-8	TRBD1	TRBJ2-5	-	CASSIQGAIEETQYF	TGTGCCAGCAGCATACAGGGGGCGATTGAGGAGACCCAGTACTTC
TRBV7-2	TRBD2	TRBJ2-3	few	CASSLGRGSTDTQYF	TGTGCCAGCAGCTTAGGGCGGGGGAGCACAGATACGCAGTATTTT
TRBV29-1	-	TRBJ2-5	many	CSVEGGRETQYF	TGCAGCGTTGAAGGAGGGCGAGAGACCCAGTACTTC
TRBV7-3	-	TRBJ2-7	many	CASSLDGGGYEQYF	TGTGCCAGCAGCTTAGATGGAGGGGGTTACGAGCAGTACTTC
TRBV21-1	-	TRBJ2-4	few	CASSKGDRAKNIQYF	TGTGCCAGCAGCAAAGGGGACAGGGCCAAAAACATTCAGTACTTC
TRBV11-1	-	TRBJ1-1	-	CASSPQIAGLNTEAFF	TGTGCCAGCAGCCCCCAGATCGCGGGGCTAAACACTGAAGCTTTCTTT
TRBV7-9	-	TRBJ2-5	few	CASSRAGILVGETQYF	TGTGCCAGCAGCCGGGCCGGGATCTTGGTCGGGGAGACCCAGTACTTC
TRBV5-6	TRBD1	TRBJ1-3	-	CASSYTGGAVGNTIYF	TGTGCCAGCAGCTACACAGGGGGCGCGGTTGGAAACACCATATATTTT
TRBV7-2	-	TRBJ2-7	-	CASSSRATYEQYF	TGTGCCAGCAGCTCCAGGGCCACCTACGAGCAGTACTTC
TRBV13	-	TRBJ1-2	-	CASSEQAPYGYTF	TGTGCCAGCAGCGAACAGGCCCCCTATGGCTACACCTTC
TRBV27	TRBD1	TRBJ2-7	few	CASSYSGGLLSYEQYF	TGTGCCAGCAGTTACTCAGGGGGCCTTCTATCCTACGAGCAGTACTTC